Below are 3 T cell receptor beta chains sequenced from a single sample in a study of blood T cell repertoires in COVID-19. Using immunoSEQ multiplex PCR, the repertoire was profiled, and TCRdb retains in-frame clones only, with some absent. The data show about 140,000 clones, with 70% to 90% seen just once and 2.6% held by the top ten. Sequenced: peripheral blood. The receptors were sampled from a human donor with acute or convalescent COVID-19. The donor label of this sample is uncertain.

The chain couples TRBV6-2 or TRBV6-3 to TRBJ2-7; TRBD2 matches 13 bases. The germline CDR1 and CDR2 sequences are MNHEY and SVGEGT. The ends lost 5 bases at V and 5 bases at J; junction bases unmatched: 3. CDR3 length: 14 residues. The CDR3 DNA reads TGTGCCAGCAGTATGGGACTAGCGGGGAACGAGCAGTACTTC. It yields the protein CASSMGLAGNEQYF.

In its sample, this clone was seen once. The chain employs TRBV12-3 or TRBV12-4 and TRBJ1-2; D is unresolved. V lost 2 bases to trimming and J lost 4 bases, with 2 bases between them. The CDR3 has 11 amino acids. Written as DNA, the CDR3 is TGTGCCAGCAGTTTACGCTATGGCTACACCTTC. It specifies CASSLRYGYTF.

CDR3 bases: TGTGCCAGAAGCCGGGGACTAGCGGGAGGGATACACAATGAGCAGTTCTTC. Residues: CARSRGLAGGIHNEQFF. The chain uses TRBV7-5 and TRBJ2-1; the table names TRBD2, a call not compared with the DNA. TRBV7-5 is termed a pseudogene. This CDR3 has 17 amino acids.